A single sample gave rise to the 28 T cell receptor beta chains below, sequenced in a study of cytomegalovirus exposure and HLA in healthy donors. Some clones are missing from TCRdb's copy, which holds only in-frame ones; the method was immunoSEQ multiplex PCR. Of fewer than 300,000 clones in the sample, around nine tenths were seen once. Sequencing input: PBMCs. Receptor source: a woman younger than 35 in good health and CMV-seronegative.

This chain connects TRBV25-1 to TRBJ2-1; maybe TRBD1 (5 bases). CDR1 MGHDK and CDR2 SYGVNS come from the germline V gene. The CDR3 has 12 amino acids. V gave up 6 bases and J gave up 9 bases, with 12 bases separating them. The CDR3, as DNA: TGTGCCAGCAGGTCGCAGGGCGGTGAGCAGTTCTTC. It encodes CASRSQGGEQFF. Full variable domain (missing parts from reference TRBV25-1 and TRBJ2-1): EADIYQTPRYLVIGTGKKITLECSQTMGHDKMYWYQQDPGMELHLIHYSYGVNSTEKGDLSSESTVSRIRTEHFPLTLESARPSHTSQYLCASRSQGGEQFFGPGTRLTVL.

The rearrangement links TRBV19 to TRBJ2-5, with a tentative D call TRBD2 (6 bases). This CDR3 comprises 14 residues. The germline CDR1 and CDR2 sequences are LNHDA and SQIVND (reference sequence). The V gene lost 7 bases and the J gene lost 6 bases, with 18 bases spanning the gap. The CDR3 sequence: CASKAGEASKTQYF. CDR3 sequence (DNA): TGTGCCAGTAAAGCGGGCGAAGCCTCCAAGACCCAGTACTTC.

The chain joins TRBV28 to TRBJ1-5; no clear D gene. The CDR3 sequence is 15 residues long. Trimming left V 4 bases short and J 6 bases short, with 16 bases between. Germline V gives CDR1 MDHEN, CDR2 SYDVKM. The CDR3, as DNA: TGTGCCAGCAGTTCCCTCGATAGGGAGATTCAGCCCCAGCATTTT. It translates to CASSSLDREIQPQHF.

This chain connects TRBV27 to TRBJ1-2, with D unresolved. Germline assignment: CDR1 MNHEY and CDR2 SMNVEV (reference sequence). With 6 bases removed from V and 2 bases from J, the gap between germline ends came to 13 bases. The CDR3 is made up of 14 amino acids. CDR3: CASRTQAENYGYTF. The CDR3 region has the DNA TGTGCCAGCAGAACACAAGCGGAGAACTATGGCTACACCTTC.

The rearrangement links TRBV13 to TRBJ1-2, with TRBD1 matching 7 bases. This CDR3 region has 14 residues. Trimming cost V 5 bases and J 8 bases; bases outside gene matches: 11. Per the germline V gene, CDR1 is PRHDT and CDR2 is FYEKMQ (reference sequence). The CDR3 sequence is CASSQSTGPGGYTF. CDR3 coding DNA: TGTGCCAGCAGCCAATCGACAGGGCCGGGGGGCTACACCTTC.

J is TRBJ2-7 and V is TRBV7-6; 11 bases line up with TRBD2. The CDR3 runs 17 residues. Germline V gene sequence: CDR1 SGHVS, CDR2 FNYEAQ. V lost 5 bases, J lost 5 bases, and 14 bases stayed unmatched. The CDR3 reads CASSPVSGRALPHEQYF. The CDR3 DNA is TGTGCCAGCAGCCCTGTTAGCGGGAGGGCCCTCCCGCACGAGCAGTACTTC. Full variable domain (outside the CDR3, taken from reference TRBV7-6 and TRBJ2-7): GAGVSQSPRYKVTKRGQDVALRCDPISGHVSLYWYRQALGQGPEFLTYFNYEAQQDKSGLPNDRFSAERPEGSISTLTIQRTEQRDSAMYRCASSPVSGRALPHEQYFGPGTRLTVT.

This chain joins TRBV14 and TRBJ1-1; D is undetermined. Germline CDR1 reads SGHDN; CDR2 reads FVKESK. Deletions cut 6 bases from V and 2 bases from J, with 13 bases between. The CDR3 extends over 14 amino acids. The CDR3 here is CASSVHRLNTEAFF. As DNA, the CDR3 is TGTGCCAGCAGTGTCCACAGACTAAACACTGAAGCTTTCTTT.

The chain has TRBV7-3 and TRBJ1-1; TRBD1 aligns across 8 bases. The junction had 6 bases not matched to a gene; V was cut back by 2 bases and J by 10 bases. Germline CDR1 reads SGHTA; CDR2 reads FQGTGA. The CDR3 totals 13 residues. In DNA form, the CDR3 reads TGTGCCAGCAGCTTAGACAGGGGAGCCACAGCTTTCTTT. It translates to CASSLDRGATAFF.

The V call is TRBV19, the J call TRBJ2-7, with TRBD1 identical over 12 bases. The CDR3 has 13 amino acids. CDR1 and CDR2 (germline): LNHDA, SQIVND (reference sequence). Germline trimming cut 8 bases from V and 6 bases from J; bases unmatched to any gene: 5. CDR3 loop: CASSGTGGSEQYF. CDR3 coding DNA: TGTGCCAGTTCCGGGACAGGGGGCTCCGAGCAGTACTTC.

The chain recombines TRBV10-1 with TRBJ2-1, with TRBD2 matching 12 bases. Germline CDR1 is WNHNN and CDR2 is SYGVQD (reference sequence). V dropped 0 bases and J dropped 7; count of bases not matched to a gene: 4. The CDR3 consists of 16 residues. DNA of the CDR3: TGCGCCAGCAGTGAGTCGACTAGCGGGGGAGGTAATGAGCAGTTCTTC. It specifies CASSESTSGGGNEQFF.

The CDR3 spells CASSVLAGNTGELFF. The CDR3 nucleotides read TGTGCCAGCAGCGTACTAGCGGGTAACACCGGGGAGCTGTTTTTT. This chain uses TRBV5-6 with TRBJ2-2; 9 bases line up with TRBD2. V lost 4 bases, J lost 2 bases, and 3 bases stayed unmatched. The CDR3 sequence is 15 residues long. Germline V CDR1 and CDR2: SGHDT, YYEEEE. The full variable domain, completed using reference TRBV5-6 and TRBJ2-2, is DAGVTQSPTHLIKTRGQQVTLRCSPKSGHDTVSWYQQALGQGPQFIFQYYEEEERQRGNFPDRFSGHQFPNYSSELNVNALLLGDSALYLCASSVLAGNTGELFFGEGSRLTVL.

The V call is TRBV28, the J call TRBJ2-3; 7 bases are a match to TRBD2. The CDR3 sequence is 18 residues long. The germline V gene encodes CDR1 MDHEN and CDR2 SYDVKM. V shed 7 bases and J 4 bases; nucleotides not matched to a gene: 20. CDR3 sequence reads: CASKLEPSWRESADTQYF. The DNA of the CDR3 is TGTGCCAGCAAACTAGAACCTAGTTGGCGGGAGTCTGCAGATACGCAGTATTTT. The variable domain in full, with the rest retrieved from reference TRBV28 and TRBJ2-3, is DVKVTQSSRYLVKRTGEKVFLECVQDMDHENMFWYRQDPGLGLRLIYFSYDVKMKEKGDIPEGYSVSREKKERFSLILESASTNQTSMYLCASKLEPSWRESADTQYFGPGTRLTVL.

This chain joins TRBV2 and TRBJ1-3, with 12 bases fitting TRBD1. Germline CDR1 SNHLY, CDR2 FYNNEI. Trimming took 6 bases from V and 9 from J; bases not matched to a gene: 6. The CDR3 spans 14 residues. The CDR3 loop is CASRRGQGASTIYF. CDR3 bases: TGTGCCAGCAGAAGGGGACAGGGGGCGTCCACCATATATTTT.

This sequence joins TRBV2 and TRBJ2-6; TRBD1 matches 8 bases. The J segment lost 0 bases and the V segment lost 6 bases, leaving 10 bases of the junction unmatched. Germline CDR1 reads SNHLY; CDR2 reads FYNNEI. The CDR3 is 18 residues long. This chain's CDR3 is CASSLLGQGVSGANVLTF. In DNA, the CDR3 is TGTGCCAGCAGCCTCCTAGGACAGGGAGTCTCTGGGGCCAACGTCCTGACTTTC.

The rearrangement joins TRBV15 to TRBJ2-1; 11 nucleotides match TRBD2. Germline V gene lookup returns CDR1 LNHNV and CDR2 YYDKDF (reference sequence). The CDR3 is made up of 16 amino acids. V trimming: 0 bases; J trimming: 5 bases; junction bases outside the gene matches: 3. In DNA form, the CDR3 reads TGTGCCACCAGCAGAGATTTGGGACTAGCGGACAATGAGCAGTTCTTC. Translated: CATSRDLGLADNEQFF. Looking up the rest from reference TRBV15 and TRBJ2-1 gives the full variable domain: DAMVIQNPRYQVTQFGKPVTLSCSQTLNHNVMYWYQQKSSQAPKLLFHYYDKDFNNEADTPDNFQSRRPNTSFCFLDIRSPGLGDTAMYLCATSRDLGLADNEQFFGPGTRLTVL.

J is TRBJ2-3 and V is TRBV15; TRBD1 matches at 7 bases. CDR1 LNHNV and CDR2 YYDKDF come from the germline V gene (reference sequence). The CDR3 is made up of 16 amino acids. The V segment lost 5 bases and the J segment 0 bases; nucleotides outside the gene matches: 8. This CDR3 reads CATSRRTGTSTDTQYF. CDR3 coding DNA: TGTGCCACCAGCCGACGGACAGGTACTAGCACAGATACGCAGTATTTT.

This clone was picked up a small number of times. The rearrangement joins TRBV2 to TRBJ1-4; D call uncertain. CDR1 and CDR2 (germline): SNHLY, FYNNEI. The CDR3 totals 14 residues. V was cut by 4 bases and J by 3 bases, with 9 bases left in between. The CDR3 sequence: CASSGGRANEKLFF. In nucleotides, the CDR3 is TGTGCCAGCAGTGGAGGGCGAGCTAATGAAAAACTGTTTTTT.

The chain employs TRBV6-5 and TRBJ2-2; D uncertain. V lost 7 bases to trimming and J lost 2 bases, with 8 bases between them. Germline V CDR1 and CDR2: MNHEY, SVGAGI. This CDR3 comprises 13 residues. The CDR3 loop is CASNSSNTGELFF. The CDR3 DNA follows: TGTGCCAGCAATAGCTCAAACACCGGGGAGCTGTTTTTT.

The chain recombines TRBV9 with TRBJ2-7; possibly TRBD2 for D (5 bases). Between the trimmed V and J ends, which lost 0 bases and 5 bases, there was a span of 12 bases. The CDR3 contains 14 residues. In germline, CDR1 is SGDLS, CDR2 YYNGEE. The CDR3 region has the DNA TGTGCCAGCAGCGTAGGCCCTAGCAGCGACGAGCAGTACTTC. As protein: CASSVGPSSDEQYF.

This rearrangement joins TRBV9 to TRBJ2-2; D perhaps matches TRBD2 (6 bases). Trimming removed 3 bases from V and 6 bases from J, with 18 bases in between. This CDR3 contains 16 residues. Germline CDR1 is SGDLS and CDR2 is YYNGEE. The CDR3 DNA is TGTGCCAGCAGCGCGTCCGGGACTCTTCGGCCCGGGGAGCTGTTTTTT. This encodes CASSASGTLRPGELFF.

The rearrangement uses TRBV19 and TRBJ1-3; 8 bases align to TRBD1. CDR3 length: 14 residues. Germline V lookup: CDR1 LNHDA, CDR2 SQIVND (reference sequence). With 7 bases clipped from V and 2 bases from J, the junction kept 4 bases outside the gene matches. The chain's CDR3 is CASTPTGAGNTIYF. The CDR3 coding sequence is TGTGCCAGTACACCGACAGGGGCTGGAAACACCATATATTTT.

The chain combines TRBV18 with TRBJ2-7; TRBD2 matches at 9 bases. The V gene's germline CDR1 is KGHSH and CDR2 LQKENI. This CDR3 has 14 amino acids. V was clipped by 3 bases and J by 6 bases; unmatched bases: 6. The DNA of the CDR3 is TGTGCCAGCTCACCTGGGCTAGCGGGACCCGAGCAGTACTTC. It yields the protein CASSPGLAGPEQYF.

The CDR3: CASSIESGRALETQYF. The CDR3 DNA is TGTGCCAGTAGTATTGAAAGCGGGAGGGCCTTAGAGACCCAGTACTTC. The chain combines TRBV19 with TRBJ2-5, with TRBD2 matching 10 bases. The ends lost 3 bases at V and 4 bases at J; junction bases unmatched: 8. The CDR3 runs 16 residues. Germline assignment: CDR1 LNHDA and CDR2 SQIVND (reference sequence).

The chain links TRBV4-1 to TRBJ2-7; perhaps TRBD2 as D (5 bases). This CDR3 spans 14 amino acids. The germline V and J ends were trimmed by 0 bases and 5 bases, with 11 bases remaining between them. Germline CDR1 reads MGHRA; CDR2 reads YSYEKL. The CDR3 DNA reads as TGCGCCAGCAGCCAAGAATCGGCCGGGGACGAGCAGTACTTC. Its protein product is CASSQESAGDEQYF.

V and J are TRBV4-1 and TRBJ2-5; maybe TRBD2 (5 bases). This CDR3 is built from 13 residues. In germline, CDR1 is MGHRA, CDR2 YSYEKL. Trimming took 4 bases from V and 7 from J, leaving 13 bases between them. CDR3 sequence: CASSRVAMPTQYF. CDR3 DNA sequence: TGCGCCAGCAGCCGGGTAGCGATGCCGACCCAGTACTTC.

The rearrangement uses TRBV11-2 and TRBJ1-2; tentative D call: TRBD1 (6 bases). V lost 6 bases, J lost 3 bases, and 17 bases lay in between. The CDR3 sequence is 15 residues long. In germline, CDR1 is SGHAT, CDR2 FQNNGV. In nucleotides, the CDR3 is TGTGCCAGCAGAAGGCCGGGGGAGGGGGACTATGGCTACACCTTC. Its protein product is CASRRPGEGDYGYTF.

The J gene is TRBJ2-2, the V gene TRBV18; D may be TRBD2 (7 bases). The CDR3 has 15 residues. From germline, CDR1 is KGHSH and CDR2 LQKENI. Between the trimmed V and J ends, which lost 5 bases and 2 bases, there was a span of 12 bases. The CDR3 DNA follows: TGTGCCAGCTCAACGGCGGGGGCCAACACCGGGGAGCTGTTTTTT. The encoded protein is CASSTAGANTGELFF.

This sequence joins TRBV27 and TRBJ2-1; TRBD2 matches 14 bases. CDR1 is MNHEY, CDR2 SMNVEV, per germline (reference sequence). There are 16 residues in the CDR3. The V and J ends lost 2 bases and 8 bases, in that order; junction bases with no gene match: 5. The CDR3 loop is CASSLGTSGRRDEQFF. DNA for the CDR3: TGTGCCAGCAGTTTAGGGACTAGCGGGAGAAGGGATGAGCAGTTCTTC.